The rows below give T cell receptor beta chains drawn from one sample of a study of vaccination and CD4 T cells after COVID-19. From the PCR reads, TCRdb called clonotypes with MiXCR, one entry per CDR3 protein. The sample has roughly 14,000 distinct CDR3 sequences, over 50% seen once; the top ten hold nearly 9%. The antigens of these receptors remain unknown. The sample taken for sequencing was CD4+ T cells from blood, cultured in vitro. The origin of the receptors is a human donor who had recovered from COVID-19. Both conserved end residues are part of each CDR3. A D gene is named only where the DNA matches it firmly. Expanded clones are given a class, and other clones once, few, many or no size at all.

NA | TRBJ2-2 | few | TRBV20-1 | TGCAGTGCTAGCCTCCCTCTCGTTGGCGGCAGCACCGGGGAGCTGTTTTTT | CSASLPLVGGSTGELFF
NA | TRBJ1-5 | few | TRBV5-1 | TGCGCCAGCAGCTTGGCGGGGATGGATCAGCCCCAGCATTTT | CASSLAGMDQPQHF
NA | TRBJ2-7 | NA | TRBV15 | TGTGCCACCAGCAGAGGCGGCAGCACCAGAGCGTCCTACGAGCAGTACTTC | CATSRGGSTRASYEQYF
TRBD2 | TRBJ2-7 | once | TRBV7-2 | TGTGCCAGCAGCTTAAGGGTACAGCGGGAGTCCTACGAGCAGTACTTC | CASSLRVQRESYEQYF
TRBD1 | TRBJ1-4 | few | TRBV20-1 | TGCAGTGCGAGGACAGGGGGAAATGAAAAACTGTTTTTT | CSARTGGNEKLFF
TRBD1 | TRBJ2-7 | NA | TRBV20-1 | TGCAGTGCTAGAGATAGTCTGGGACAGGGGCCCCACGAGCAGTACTTC | CSARDSLGQGPHEQYF
TRBD2 | TRBJ2-3 | NA | TRBV11-2 | TGTGCCAGCAGCGTTGGGACTAGCGGGGGAACAGATACGCAGTATTTT | CASSVGTSGGTDTQYF
NA | TRBJ2-2 | few | TRBV20-1 | TGCAGTGCTTCCCAGGGGAACACCGGGGAGCTGTTTTTT | CSASQGNTGELFF
NA | TRBJ1-1 | few | TRBV7-9 | TGTGCCAGCAGCTTACAGGAGAACACTGAAGCTTTCTTT | CASSLQENTEAFF
NA | TRBJ2-2 | NA | TRBV24-1 | TGTGCCACCAGTGATTTGGGAGGGAGAACCGGGGAGCTGTTTTTT | CATSDLGGRTGELFF
NA | TRBJ2-4 | few | TRBV7-2 | TGTGCCAGCAGCTTAGGTACGGGTGGAAACATTCAGTACTTC | CASSLGTGGNIQYF
TRBD1 | TRBJ1-6 | few | TRBV7-9 | TGTGCCAGCAGCGGGGGGACAGGGGGAAATTCACCCCTCCACTTT | CASSGGTGGNSPLHF
NA | TRBJ1-6 | NA | TRBV6-1 | TGTGCCATACGGCGGGGGGGTTATAATTCACCCCTCCACTTT | CAIRRGGYNSPLHF
NA | TRBJ2-5 | NA | TRBV7-2 | TGTGCCAGCAGCTTATGGGAGACCCAGTACTTC | CASSLWETQYF
NA | TRBJ2-1 | NA | TRBV20-1 | TGCAGTGGGGTCAGGTGGCAGAGGACCTCCAATGAGCAGTTCTTC | CSGVRWQRTSNEQFF
NA | TRBJ1-3 | NA | TRBV10-2 | TGCGCCAGCAGTGAGTTCGGGGGCGGAAACACCATATATTTT | CASSEFGGGNTIYF
TRBD1 | TRBJ1-5 | NA | TRBV28 | TGTGCCAGCCAAATCCGCCTCAGACAGGGTCCGAGGCAGCCCCAGCATTTT | CASQIRLRQGPRQPQHF
NA | TRBJ1-5 | few | TRBV15 | TGTGCCACCAGCAGAGACCAAGATCAGCCCCAGCATTTT | CATSRDQDQPQHF
TRBD2 | TRBJ2-5 | NA | TRBV20-1 | TGCAGTGCTACCCTGGGACTACGTCGAGAGACCCAGTACTTC | CSATLGLRRETQYF
TRBD1 | TRBJ1-5 | NA | TRBV20-1 | TGCAGTGCTGGAGACAGGGTGAGCAATCAGCCCCAGCATTTT | CSAGDRVSNQPQHF
NA | TRBJ2-7 | NA | TRBV2 | TGTGCCAGCAGACCGACCCGGGACACCTCCTACGAGCAGTACTTC | CASRPTRDTSYEQYF
NA | TRBJ1-5 | NA | TRBV7-2 | TGTGCCAGCAGCTTAGAAAGAAGGGTGCGCAATCAGCCCCAGCATTTT | CASSLERRVRNQPQHF
NA | TRBJ1-2 | NA | TRBV10-2 | TGCGCCAGCAGTGACTCCCTACAGAGAAACTATGGCTACACCTTC | CASSDSLQRNYGYTF
TRBD1 | TRBJ2-7 | NA | TRBV20-1 | TGCAGTGCTAGGCCTAACAGGGGATGGGAATACGAGCAGTACTTC | CSARPNRGWEYEQYF
TRBD1 | TRBJ2-5 | NA | TRBV9 | TGTGCCAGCAGCGTGGGACAGGGGTTCGGGGAGACCCAGTACTTC | CASSVGQGFGETQYF
TRBD2 | TRBJ2-3 | NA | TRBV6-5 | TGTGCCAGCAGTTACTCCGGGACTAGCGGGGGGAGCACAGATACGCAGTATTTT | CASSYSGTSGGSTDTQYF
NA | TRBJ2-7 | NA | TRBV24-1 | TGTGCCACCACCCGACACAGGCAGCTCTACGAGCAGTACTTC | CATTRHRQLYEQYF
NA | TRBJ1-5 | NA | TRBV7-2 | TGTGCCAGCAGCTTAGGCGGCCTAAGCAATCAGCCCCAGCATTTT | CASSLGGLSNQPQHF
NA | TRBJ2-3 | medium-sized | TRBV5-1 | TGCGCCAGCAGCTTCGGCTACACAGATACGCAGTATTTT | CASSFGYTDTQYF
TRBD2 | TRBJ2-7 | few | TRBV7-2 | TGTGCCAGCAGCTTAGGGGCGGGAGTCGGGTACGAGCAGTACTTC | CASSLGAGVGYEQYF
TRBD1 | TRBJ1-6 | NA | TRBV7-2 | TGTGCCAGCAGCTTAGCTGGACAGGCCCTGAATTCACCCCTCCACTTT | CASSLAGQALNSPLHF
NA | TRBJ2-7 | NA | TRBV7-8 | TGTGCCAGCAGCTTAGCGGAACCAGCCAGCTACGAGCAGTACTTC | CASSLAEPASYEQYF
NA | TRBJ2-2 | few | TRBV27 | TGTGCCAGCAGTTTGACTCGGTCGGCGAACACCGGGGAGCTGTTTTTT | CASSLTRSANTGELFF
TRBD2 | TRBJ2-3 | NA | TRBV20-1 | TGCAGTGCTAGAGGTCTACTAGCGAGGACAGATACGCAGTATTTT | CSARGLLARTDTQYF
NA | TRBJ1-5 | few | TRBV7-2 | TGTGCCAGCGGCGTGAGGGGACAACAGCCCCAGCATTTT | CASGVRGQQPQHF
NA | TRBJ2-2 | NA | TRBV2 | TGTGCCAGCAGCGCAGAGGCACCAAGGGGCACCGGGGAGCTGTTTTTT | CASSAEAPRGTGELFF
NA | TRBJ2-1 | NA | TRBV18 | TGTGCCAGCTCACCCGATTCCAGAGTCGATGAGCAGTTCTTC | CASSPDSRVDEQFF
NA | TRBJ2-7 | NA | TRBV7-2 | TGTGCCAGCAGCTCTAATTGGGGGCAGTACTTC | CASSSNWGQYF
TRBD2 | TRBJ2-3 | NA | TRBV20-1 | TGCAGTGCTAGAGGCGGGAGTACAGATACGCAGTATTTT | CSARGGSTDTQYF
NA | TRBJ1-5 | NA | TRBV6-1 | TGTGCCAGCAGTCAACACCAACTCGACGAACAGCCCCAGCATTTT | CASSQHQLDEQPQHF
NA | TRBJ1-2 | NA | TRBV20-1 | TGCAGTGCTAGAGATGGACAGTACTATGGCTACACCTTC | CSARDGQYYGYTF